The 21 T cell receptor beta chains below all came from one sample that was sequenced in a study of shared clonotypes between healthy human individuals (dated by TCRdb to about 2020). For the CD8 naive samples, CD45RO-negative cells were positively selected for CCR7, yielding a CD45RA+CCR7+ population from which TemRA cells were excluded. Receptors were amplified or captured by the immunoSEQ multiplex PCR assay. TCRdb provides this immuneACCESS table in a form limited to in-frame rearrangements. Some clones are lacking; in checked studies, under half of them reflect an unresolved V gene, and why the rest are absent is not known. A total of about 820,000 clones appear in this sample, 85% to 95% of them only once. The ten largest clones add up to approximately 25% of the sample. Sequencing was performed on naive CD8+ T cells sorted from blood. The sample's cell subset or site label, in plain terms: CD45RA+CCR7+. The receptors stem from a man aged 30 to 39 in good health.

The V gene is TRBV27, the J gene TRBJ2-7; TRBD2 aligns across 7 bases. The CDR3 runs 14 residues. CDR1 and CDR2 from the germline V gene are MNHEY and SMNVEV (reference sequence). Trimming removed 3 bases from V and 2 bases from J; junction bases left unmatched: 4. For the CDR3, the DNA is TGTGCCAGCAGTTTGGGGGGGGGAACCTACGAGCAGTACTTC. Translation gives CASSLGGGTYEQYF.

The chain joins TRBV2 to TRBJ2-4; 11 bases line up with TRBD1. Losses at the gene ends were 5 bases for V and 9 bases for J; bases not matched to a gene: 6. The CDR3 has 14 residues. Germline-derived CDR1 and CDR2 are SNHLY and FYNNEI. This CDR3 is CASSTGTGGIIQYF. The CDR3 nucleotides are TGTGCCAGCAGTACCGGGACAGGGGGGATCATTCAGTACTTC. Together with reference TRBV2 and TRBJ2-4, the CDR3 gives the full variable domain: EPEVTQTPSHQVTQMGQEVILRCVPISNHLYFYWYRQILGQKVEFLVSFYNNEISEKSEIFDDQFSVERPDGSNFTLKIRSTKLEDSAMYFCASSTGTGGIIQYFGAGTRLSVL.

V is TRBV6-1 and J is TRBJ2-5; D possibly corresponds to TRBD1 (6 bases). The germline CDR1 and CDR2 sequences are MNHNS and SASEGT. The V end lost 8 bases, the J end lost 1 base, and 17 bases lay between the germline ends. CDR3 size: 15 residues. The CDR3 bases are TGTGCCAGCGTCCGGGACACAACTTTCCAAGAGACCCAGTACTTC. This encodes CASVRDTTFQETQYF.

The chain has TRBV10-3 and TRBJ2-7, with 9 bases lining up with TRBD1. This CDR3 has 14 residues. The V gene's germline CDR1 is ENHRY and CDR2 SYGVKD. After removal of 3 bases from V and 4 bases from J, the junction contained 4 bases not matched to a gene. The CDR3 region has the DNA TGTGCCATCAGTGACCCTGGGACAGGGTACGAGCAGTACTTC. Its translation is CAISDPGTGYEQYF.

This rearrangement joins TRBV4-1 to TRBJ2-1, with 10 nucleotides matching TRBD2. CDR3 length equals 17 residues. The J segment lost 2 bases and the V segment lost 4 bases, leaving 8 bases of the junction unmatched. The germline V gene has CDR1 MGHRA and CDR2 YSYEKL. The CDR3 spells CASSPRASGSAYNEQFF. CDR3 sequence (DNA): TGCGCCAGCAGCCCCCGCGCTAGCGGGAGTGCCTACAATGAGCAGTTCTTC.

The V and J genes are TRBV13 and TRBJ1-2; a possible D gene is TRBD1 (5 bases). CDR3 size: 13 residues. In germline, CDR1 is PRHDT, CDR2 FYEKMQ (reference sequence). Trimming left V 10 bases short and J 4 bases short, with 16 bases between. CDR3 DNA sequence: TGTGCCACCACCAAGGGGACTTCCTATGGCTACACCTTC. This sequence encodes CATTKGTSYGYTF.

This clone has only a few counts. CDR3 DNA sequence: TGTGCCAGCAGTTTACAACCTACCACAGATACGCAGTATTTT. Amino acid sequence: CASSLQPTTDTQYF. The chain uses TRBV27 and TRBJ2-3; D not certain. The CDR3 has 14 amino acids. V lost 2 bases and J 2 bases, leaving 8 bases between the germline ends. Germline assignment: CDR1 MNHEY and CDR2 SMNVEV (reference sequence).

The chain carries TRBV27 and TRBJ1-1; 7 nucleotides line up with TRBD1. With V trimmed by 5 bases and J by 3 bases, 9 bases remained unmatched. The germline V gene has CDR1 MNHEY and CDR2 SMNVEV (reference sequence). The CDR3 is 15 residues long. The CDR3 is CASSRAGGEDTEAFF. The CDR3 bases are TGTGCCAGCAGTCGGGCAGGGGGGGAGGACACTGAAGCTTTCTTT.

The gene calls are TRBV4-3 and TRBJ2-7, with unresolved D. The CDR3 contains 14 residues. The germline CDR1 and CDR2 sequences are LGHNA and YSLEER. Trimming took 2 bases from V and 0 from J, leaving 8 bases between them. The DNA for the CDR3 is TGCGCCAGCAGCCAATACACAAGCTCCTACGAGCAGTACTTC. Translated, it gives CASSQYTSSYEQYF.

V and J are TRBV29-1 and TRBJ1-1; TRBD1 might be the D (5 bases). CDR1 and CDR2 from the germline V gene are SQVTM and ANQGSEA. Trimming cost V 0 bases and J 0 bases, with 8 bases left between them. The CDR3 spans 14 residues. CDR3 protein: CSVEDVGVNTEAFF. The DNA for the CDR3 is TGCAGCGTTGAAGATGTGGGGGTGAACACTGAAGCTTTCTTT. The full variable domain, in which reference TRBV29-1 and TRBJ1-1 provide the parts outside the CDR3, is SAVISQKPSRDICQRGTSLTIQCQVDSQVTMMFWYRQQPGQSLTLIATANQGSEATYESGFVIDKFPISRPNLTFSTLTVSNMSPEDSSIYLCSVEDVGVNTEAFFGQGTRLTVV.

The V and J genes are TRBV7-6 and TRBJ2-7; 9 bases are shared with TRBD1. J was trimmed by 1 base and V by 5 bases; bases with no gene match: 6. Germline V gene lookup returns CDR1 SGHVS and CDR2 FNYEAQ. This CDR3 is 15 amino acids long. The CDR3 here is CASSGSGQGSYEQYF. The CDR3 DNA reads as TGTGCCAGCAGCGGTTCGGGACAGGGTTCCTACGAGCAGTACTTC.

The chain has TRBV7-2 and TRBJ2-7; no clear D gene. Germline assignment: CDR1 SGHTA and CDR2 FQGNSA. The V end lost 4 bases, the J end lost 6 bases, and 13 bases lay between the germline ends. The CDR3 contains 13 residues. The CDR3 reads CASSSPPGTEQYF. The CDR3 DNA follows: TGTGCCAGCAGCTCCCCCCCAGGAACCGAGCAGTACTTC. The entire variable domain, with the rest obtained from reference TRBV7-2 and TRBJ2-7, is as follows: GAGVSQSPSNKVTEKGKDVELRCDPISGHTALYWYRQSLGQGLEFLIYFQGNSAPDKSGLPSDRFSAERTGGSVSTLTIQRTQQEDSAVYLCASSSPPGTEQYFGPGTRLTVT.

The sample holds a few counts of this clone. The chain employs TRBV9 and TRBJ2-2; D possibly corresponds to TRBD1 (5 bases). The CDR3 consists of 13 residues. Germline-derived CDR1 and CDR2 are SGDLS and YYNGEE. Trimming left V 7 bases short and J 1 base short, with 8 bases between. This CDR3 is CASSRGNTGELFF. The CDR3 DNA reads TGTGCCAGCTCTAGGGGGAACACCGGGGAGCTGTTTTTT.

The chain employs TRBV2 and TRBJ2-5, with D possibly being TRBD2 (5 bases). CDR1 SNHLY and CDR2 FYNNEI come from the germline V gene. This CDR3 spans 13 amino acids. Trimming removed 8 bases at V and 1 base at J, with 11 bases between. CDR3 sequence (DNA): TGTGCCAGCCGGGCACGGGGCCAAGAGACCCAGTACTTC. It encodes CASRARGQETQYF.

J is TRBJ1-5 and V is TRBV5-1, with D perhaps matching TRBD1 (6 bases). Germline V CDR1 and CDR2: SGHRS, YFSETQ. The V end was cut by 0 bases, the J end by 7 bases, with 11 bases between. This CDR3 spans 14 amino acids. The CDR3 region has the DNA TGCGCCAGCAGCTTGGAGGGGGGGCGGCAGCCCCAGCATTTT. Its translation: CASSLEGGRQPQHF.

The chain uses TRBV11-2 and TRBJ2-1; 9 bases line up with TRBD1. The germline V gene has CDR1 SGHAT and CDR2 FQNNGV. The CDR3 runs to 15 residues. V shed 1 base and J 5 bases; nucleotides not matched to a gene: 3. CDR3 in DNA: TGTGCCAGCAGCTTAGGGGACAGGGCTCACAATGAGCAGTTCTTC. It translates to CASSLGDRAHNEQFF.

The genes are TRBV7-8 and TRBJ2-1, with D maybe TRBD2 (6 bases). The CDR3 sequence is 14 residues long. Per the germline V gene, CDR1 is SGHVS and CDR2 is FQNEAQ. V shed 8 bases and J shed 3 bases, with 14 bases lying between them. In DNA form, the CDR3 reads TGTGCCAGCGGTCCCGGGACTCTCTACAATGAGCAGTTCTTC. As protein: CASGPGTLYNEQFF. Supplemented by reference TRBV7-8 and TRBJ2-1, the full variable domain reads GAGVSQSPRYKVAKRGQDVALRCDPISGHVSLFWYQQALGQGPEFLTYFQNEAQLDKSGLPSDRFFAERPEGSVSTLKIQRTQQEDSAVYLCASGPGTLYNEQFFGPGTRLTVL.

The rearrangement uses TRBV2 and TRBJ2-7; D unclear. The CDR3 contains 14 residues. V dropped 4 bases and J dropped 9 bases, with 19 bases sitting between them. Germline V gene lookup returns CDR1 SNHLY and CDR2 FYNNEI. CDR3 sequence: CASSVQIDPILQYF. The DNA for the CDR3 is TGTGCCAGCAGTGTACAGATCGACCCAATCCTGCAGTACTTC.

The J gene is TRBJ2-1, the V gene TRBV4-1; 9 bases map to TRBD2. The CDR3 runs 14 residues. The J segment lost 12 bases and the V segment lost 1 base, leaving 7 bases of the junction unmatched. CDR1 is MGHRA, CDR2 YSYEKL, per germline. As DNA, the CDR3 is TGCGCCAGCAGCCAAGGGGGAGCGGGAGGAGTGCAGTTCTTC. It specifies CASSQGGAGGVQFF.

The rearrangement links TRBV4-3 to TRBJ1-2; unclear D gene. The V end was cut by 3 bases, the J end by 4 bases, with 12 bases between. In germline, CDR1 is LGHNA, CDR2 YSLEER. CDR3 length equals 14 residues. CDR3 amino acids: CASSHEPGGYGYTF. DNA of the CDR3: TGCGCCAGCAGCCATGAACCGGGAGGCTATGGCTACACCTTC.

V gene TRBV7-2 combines with J gene TRBJ2-5; 9 bases align to TRBD2. This CDR3 spans 18 amino acids. With V trimmed by 7 bases and J by 5 bases, 20 bases remained unmatched. Germline CDR1 and CDR2: SGHTA and FQGNSA. CDR3 sequence: CASTQREGLAGRGETQYF. CDR3 in DNA: TGTGCCAGCACTCAGAGGGAGGGCCTAGCGGGAAGGGGCGAGACCCAGTACTTC.